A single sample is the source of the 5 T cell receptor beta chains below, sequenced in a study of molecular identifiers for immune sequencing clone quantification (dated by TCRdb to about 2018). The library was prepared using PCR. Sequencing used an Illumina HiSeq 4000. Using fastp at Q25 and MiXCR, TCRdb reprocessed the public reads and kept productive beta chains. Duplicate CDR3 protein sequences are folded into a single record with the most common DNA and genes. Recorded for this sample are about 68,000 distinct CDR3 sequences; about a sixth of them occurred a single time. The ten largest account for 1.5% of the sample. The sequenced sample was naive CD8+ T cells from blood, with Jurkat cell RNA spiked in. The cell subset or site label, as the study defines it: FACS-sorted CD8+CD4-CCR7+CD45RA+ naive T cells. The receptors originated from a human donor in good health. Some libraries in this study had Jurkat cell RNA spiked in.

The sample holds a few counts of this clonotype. The CDR3 DNA sequence: TGCAGTGCCCACTATGCTAGCGCATTGACCGGGGAGCTGTTTTTT. Its translation is CSAHYASALTGELFF. The V call is TRBV20-1, the J call TRBJ2-2; tentative D call: TRBD2 (6 bases). The CDR3 contains 15 residues. CDR1 is DFQATT and CDR2 is SNEGSKA in the germline V gene (reference sequence). V was trimmed by 6 bases and J by 5 bases, leaving 19 bases between them.

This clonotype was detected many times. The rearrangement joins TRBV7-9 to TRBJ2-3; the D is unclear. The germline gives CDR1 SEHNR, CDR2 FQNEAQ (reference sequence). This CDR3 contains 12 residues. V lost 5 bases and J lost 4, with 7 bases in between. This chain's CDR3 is CASSPHADTQYF. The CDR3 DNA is TGTGCCAGCAGCCCTCACGCAGATACGCAGTATTTT.

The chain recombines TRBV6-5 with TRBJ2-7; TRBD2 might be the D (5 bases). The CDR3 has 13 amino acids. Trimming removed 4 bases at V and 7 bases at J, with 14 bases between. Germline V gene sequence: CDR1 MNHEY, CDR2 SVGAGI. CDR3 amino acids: CASSLSYSGEQYF. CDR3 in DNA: TGTGCCAGCAGTTTATCCTACTCGGGGGAGCAGTACTTC.

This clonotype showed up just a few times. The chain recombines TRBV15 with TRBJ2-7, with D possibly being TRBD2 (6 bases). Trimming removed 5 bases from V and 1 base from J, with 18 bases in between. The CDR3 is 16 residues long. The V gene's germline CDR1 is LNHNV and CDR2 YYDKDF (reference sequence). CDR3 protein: CATSSYPEGRSYEQYF. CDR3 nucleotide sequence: TGTGCCACCAGCTCCTACCCAGAAGGGAGGTCCTACGAGCAGTACTTC.

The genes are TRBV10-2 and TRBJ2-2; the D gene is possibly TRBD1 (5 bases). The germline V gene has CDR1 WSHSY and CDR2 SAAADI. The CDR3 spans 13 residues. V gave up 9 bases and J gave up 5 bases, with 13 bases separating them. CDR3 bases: TGCGCCAGAGGGGCGTCTGGGACCGGGGAGCTGTTTTTT. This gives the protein CARGASGTGELFF.